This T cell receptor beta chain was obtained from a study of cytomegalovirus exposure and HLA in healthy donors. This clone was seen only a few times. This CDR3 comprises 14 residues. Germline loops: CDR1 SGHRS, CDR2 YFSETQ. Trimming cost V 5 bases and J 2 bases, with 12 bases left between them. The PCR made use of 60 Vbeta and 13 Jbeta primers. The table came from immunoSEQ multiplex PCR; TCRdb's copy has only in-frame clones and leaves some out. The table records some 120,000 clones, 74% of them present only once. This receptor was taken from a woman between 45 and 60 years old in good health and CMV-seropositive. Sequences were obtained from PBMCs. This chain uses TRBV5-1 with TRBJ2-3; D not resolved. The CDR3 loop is CASSDSQSTDTQYF. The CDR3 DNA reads TGCGCCAGCAGTGACTCCCAATCCACAGATACGCAGTATTTT.